Listed here are 32 T cell receptor beta chains from one sample, sequenced in a study of T cell repertoires in cytomegalovirus infection. In TCRdb, the reads were re-called with MiXCR into one record per CDR3 protein. This sample has about 490,000 distinct CDR3 sequences, with about a quarter found just once. The source material was PBMCs. The receptors derive from a human donor in good health (CMV status not recorded). Some clones in this sample may be carry-over from other donors' samples.

This clonotype was seen once. The V and J genes are TRBV10-3 and TRBJ2-1, with 15 bases that match TRBD2. Germline CDR1 ENHRY, CDR2 SYGVKD. Losses at the gene ends were 2 bases for V and 2 bases for J; bases not matched to a gene: 7. CDR3 length: 19 residues. CDR3 protein: CAISERGTSGRMTYNEQFF. Here the CDR3 DNA reads TGTGCCATCAGTGAGCGTGGGACTAGCGGGAGGATGACCTACAATGAGCAGTTCTTC.

This clonotype was seen repeatedly, ten times or more. The rearrangement uses TRBV7-2 and TRBJ2-5, with 7 bases fitting TRBD2. Germline CDR1 reads SGHTA; CDR2 reads FQGNSA. V dropped 4 bases and J dropped 5; count of bases not matched to a gene: 13. The CDR3 covers 16 residues. CDR3 region: CASSSQPPDGRETQYF. The CDR3 DNA reads as TGTGCCAGCAGCTCCCAGCCCCCGGACGGGAGGGAGACCCAGTACTTC.

V gene TRBV28 combines with J gene TRBJ1-6; no clear D gene. Trimming took 4 bases from V and 14 from J, leaving 9 bases between them. This CDR3 has 11 residues. Germline loops: CDR1 MDHEN, CDR2 SYDVKM. The CDR3 nucleotides are TGTGCCAGCAGTTATGGTTCGACCCTCCACTTT. Its translation: CASSYGSTLHF.

At least ten counts were recorded for this clonotype. The V gene is TRBV7-8, the J gene TRBJ2-5, with D perhaps given as TRBD1 or TRBD2 (5 bases each). The CDR3 totals 15 residues. The germline V and J ends were trimmed by 1 base and 4 bases, with 13 bases remaining between them. Germline V gene lookup returns CDR1 SGHVS and CDR2 FQNEAQ. The CDR3 protein is CASSLGVGVRETQYF. As DNA, the CDR3 is TGTGCCAGCAGCTTAGGGGTGGGGGTGAGAGAGACCCAGTACTTC.

This rearrangement joins TRBV19 to TRBJ1-2, with D perhaps TRBD1 (5 bases). Between the trimmed V and J ends, which lost 3 bases and 8 bases, there was a span of 13 bases. The germline gives CDR1 LNHDA, CDR2 SQIVND (reference sequence). This CDR3 region has 13 residues. The CDR3 sequence is CASSMGGRGGYTF. CDR3 DNA sequence: TGTGCCAGTAGTATGGGGGGACGCGGCGGCTACACCTTC. The full variable domain, its missing parts supplied by reference TRBV19 and TRBJ1-2, is DGGITQSPKYLFRKEGQNVTLSCEQNLNHDAMYWYRQDPGQGLRLIYYSQIVNDFQKGDIAEGYSVSREKKESFPLTVTSAQKNPTAFYLCASSMGGRGGYTFGSGTRLTVV.

In its sample, this clonotype was seen many times. This rearrangement joins TRBV7-9 to TRBJ2-1; 8 bases agree with TRBD1. CDR1 is SEHNR, CDR2 FQNEAQ, per germline (reference sequence). V was pared by 5 bases and J by 7 bases, with 4 bases of the junction left unmatched. The CDR3 has 13 amino acids. The CDR3 loop reads CASSPGQENEQFF. CDR3 nucleotide sequence: TGTGCCAGCAGCCCGGGACAGGAAAATGAGCAGTTCTTC.

Only a few counts were recorded for this clonotype. The chain employs TRBV29-1 and TRBJ1-2, with D possibly matching TRBD1 (5 bases). CDR3 length: 11 amino acids. The germline CDR1 and CDR2 sequences are SQVTM and ANQGSEA. Trimming shortened V by 4 bases and J by 10 bases, and 13 bases separated the two germline ends. The chain's CDR3 is CSVAIWGNYTF. Here the CDR3 DNA reads TGCAGCGTTGCCATTTGGGGGAACTACACCTTC.

The J gene is TRBJ2-5, the V gene TRBV19, with D maybe TRBD2 (7 bases). CDR3 length: 13 residues. V shed 7 bases and J shed 1 base, with 10 bases lying between them. CDR1 and CDR2 from the germline V gene are LNHDA and SQIVND (reference sequence). The DNA for the CDR3 is TGTGCCAGTATGGGGGGGCTCCAAGAGACCCAGTACTTC. It translates to CASMGGLQETQYF.

The genes are TRBV20-1 and TRBJ2-1; 8 bases agree with TRBD2. J lost 4 bases, V lost 5 bases, and 10 bases had no gene match. The CDR3 covers 15 residues. CDR1 and CDR2 from the germline V gene are DFQATT and SNEGSKA (reference sequence). The DNA for the CDR3 is TGCAGTGCTCCCTCCGCGCGGGAGGTTTACAATGAGCAGTTCTTC. Residues: CSAPSAREVYNEQFF.

The genes are TRBV14 and TRBJ2-3; no clear D gene. Trimming pared 0 bases from V and 2 bases from J, leaving 9 bases between. The CDR3 is 15 residues long. Germline-derived CDR1 and CDR2 are SGHDN and FVKESK. The CDR3 spells CASSQDRISTDTQYF. The CDR3 DNA reads TGTGCCAGCAGCCAAGATAGGATTTCCACAGATACGCAGTATTTT.

J is TRBJ2-7 and V is TRBV29-1; D is uncertain. Trimming pared 4 bases from V and 2 bases from J, leaving 9 bases between. Germline V gene data show CDR1 as SQVTM and CDR2 as ANQGSEA. This CDR3 comprises 12 residues. CDR3 region: CSVALGTYEQYF. The CDR3 DNA is TGCAGCGTTGCTCTCGGAACCTACGAGCAGTACTTC.

The chain combines TRBV7-2 with TRBJ2-7; D gene uncertain. The CDR3 has 14 amino acids. The V end lost 1 base, the J end lost 2 bases, and 9 bases lay between the germline ends. Germline-derived CDR1 and CDR2 are SGHTA and FQGNSA. CDR3 protein: CASSLVNGAYEQYF. In nucleotides, the CDR3 is TGTGCCAGCAGCTTAGTAAACGGTGCCTACGAGCAGTACTTC.

This chain joins TRBV12-3 or TRBV12-4 and TRBJ2-2; possible D gene TRBD1, 7 bases. The CDR3 contains 15 residues. Trimming pared 4 bases from V and 5 bases from J, leaving 14 bases between. The CDR3 region has the DNA TGTGCCAGCAGTTGGGGGGACAGTAGGACCGGGGAGCTGTTTTTT. Its protein is CASSWGDSRTGELFF.

A few counts support this clonotype. This rearrangement joins TRBV18 to TRBJ2-1; 10 nucleotides match TRBD2. This CDR3 comprises 19 residues. The germline gives CDR1 KGHSH, CDR2 LQKENI. V was clipped by 4 bases and J by 1 base; unmatched bases: 13. As DNA, the CDR3 is TGTGCCAGCTCACGACTAGAGAAGCTAGCGGGAGATTCCTACAATGAGCAGTTCTTC. This gives the protein CASSRLEKLAGDSYNEQFF.

This clonotype was seen more than once but under ten times. V gene TRBV30 combines with J gene TRBJ2-3; D not certain. V shed 8 bases and J shed 3 bases, with 12 bases lying between them. Germline CDR1 GTSNPN, CDR2 SVGIG (reference sequence). This CDR3 has 12 amino acids. CDR3 loop: CAGRVLTDTQYF. CDR3 coding DNA: TGTGCCGGACGGGTCCTGACAGATACGCAGTATTTT.

The rearrangement joins TRBV25-1 to TRBJ2-1; D gene uncertain. The CDR3 extends over 11 amino acids. V lost 8 bases and J lost 2, with 4 bases in between. Germline V gene sequence: CDR1 MGHDK, CDR2 SYGVNS. The CDR3: CASRTYNEQFF. The CDR3 coding sequence is TGTGCCAGCCGAACCTACAATGAGCAGTTCTTC.

This clonotype occurred many times. The chain has TRBV6-2 or TRBV6-3 and TRBJ2-5; 7 bases map to TRBD2. Germline V gives CDR1 MNHEY, CDR2 SVGEGT. Trimming at V came to 6 bases and at J to 5 bases, leaving 9 bases not matched to a gene. The CDR3 spans 14 residues. DNA of the CDR3: TGTGCCAGCAGACTTCGACTAGCCCGGGAGACCCAGTACTTC. It yields the protein CASRLRLARETQYF.

The sample holds a few counts of this clonotype. This chain links TRBV12-3 or TRBV12-4 with TRBJ2-1, with a possible D match to TRBD1 (6 bases). This CDR3 is 12 amino acids long. With 4 bases removed from V and 12 bases from J, the gap between germline ends came to 13 bases. CDR3 amino acids: CASSSWGRTQFF. The CDR3 nucleotides read TGTGCCAGCAGTTCCTGGGGGCGCACGCAGTTCTTC.

The genes are TRBV19 and TRBJ2-7; no firm D call. CDR3 size: 14 residues. Germline CDR1 is LNHDA and CDR2 is SQIVND (reference sequence). V lost 6 bases, J lost 3 bases, and 15 bases lay in between. Written as DNA, the CDR3 is TGTGCCAGTAGCGCGAACCTGCTGGTCTACGAGCAGTACTTC. Translated, it gives CASSANLLVYEQYF.

CDR3 loop: CASSHARDTQYF. The CDR3 DNA follows: TGTGCCAGCAGTCACGCAAGGGATACGCAGTATTTT. This chain links TRBV27 with TRBJ2-3; D not certain. The CDR3 consists of 12 residues. CDR1 MNHEY and CDR2 SMNVEV come from the germline V gene (reference sequence). Between the trimmed V and J ends, which lost 5 bases and 6 bases, there was a span of 9 bases.

This clonotype was seen ten or more times. The CDR3 DNA follows: TGTGCCAGCAGCTTAGGGGCAGGGGTTAGCAATCAGCCCCAGCATTTT. Amino acids: CASSLGAGVSNQPQHF. This chain links TRBV7-2 with TRBJ1-5; tentatively, D is TRBD1 (6 bases). CDR1 is SGHTA and CDR2 is FQGNSA in the germline V gene. The CDR3 is 16 amino acids. The V and J ends lost 1 base and 0 bases respectively, with 10 bases between them.

The chain combines TRBV19 with TRBJ2-1; 7 nucleotides line up with TRBD2. From germline, CDR1 is LNHDA and CDR2 SQIVND (reference sequence). The CDR3 is made up of 15 amino acids. Trimming removed 7 bases from V and 4 bases from J; junction bases left unmatched: 10. CDR3 protein: CASKLEGGQYNEQFF. CDR3 nucleotide sequence: TGTGCCAGTAAGTTGGAGGGAGGGCAATACAATGAGCAGTTCTTC.

This clonotype was counted a few times. This chain links TRBV20-1 with TRBJ2-3, with 15 bases lining up with TRBD2. The CDR3 runs 20 residues. Trimming took 4 bases from V and 0 from J; bases not matched to a gene: 14. The germline CDR1 and CDR2 sequences are DFQATT and SNEGSKA (reference sequence). CDR3 in amino acids: CSAISLPGTSGRKSTDTQYF. DNA of the CDR3: TGCAGTGCTATTTCTCTGCCCGGGACTAGCGGGAGGAAAAGCACAGATACGCAGTATTTT.

This clonotype showed up just a few times. This chain links TRBV6-2 or TRBV6-3 with TRBJ1-2, with a tentative D call TRBD1 (5 bases). CDR1 and CDR2 from the germline V gene are MNHEY and SVGEGT. Trimming pared 2 bases from V and 8 bases from J, leaving 12 bases between. The CDR3 is 13 amino acids. CDR3 nucleotides: TGTGCCAGCAGTTACGAGGGGATAGTCGGCTACACCTTC. This codes for CASSYEGIVGYTF.

The rearrangement uses TRBV4-1 and TRBJ2-3, with 7 positions matching TRBD2. The CDR3 consists of 18 residues. Germline CDR1 MGHRA, CDR2 YSYEKL. With V trimmed by 1 base and J by 1 base, 11 bases remained unmatched. CDR3 region: CASSQAPLAASGTDTQYF. DNA of the CDR3: TGCGCCAGCAGCCAAGCACCTCTAGCGGCCTCTGGCACAGATACGCAGTATTTT.

This clonotype has more than one count but fewer than ten. The gene calls are TRBV7-2 and TRBJ1-4; D may be TRBD1 (5 bases). The V gene's germline CDR1 is SGHTA and CDR2 FQGNSA. The CDR3 is 14 residues long. V dropped 7 bases and J dropped 8 bases, with 17 bases sitting between them. The CDR3 protein is CASTRGREVEKLFF. The CDR3 bases are TGTGCCAGCACCCGTGGCAGGGAAGTGGAAAAACTGTTTTTT.

V is TRBV11-1 and J is TRBJ1-3, with D hard to call. The CDR3 sequence is 16 residues long. Germline-derived CDR1 and CDR2 are SGHAT and FQDESV (reference sequence). The V end lost 3 bases, the J end lost 4 bases, and 16 bases lay between the germline ends. The CDR3 region has the DNA TGTGCCAGCAGCTTCGTCCTTGGCGGATCCGGAAACACCATATATTTT. The encoded protein is CASSFVLGGSGNTIYF.

At least ten counts were recorded for this clonotype. This chain links TRBV7-4 with TRBJ2-1, with 12 nucleotides matching TRBD2. Germline-derived CDR1 and CDR2 are SGHVT and SQSDAQ. V trimming: 1 base; J trimming: 3 bases; junction bases outside the gene matches: 4. The CDR3 is made up of 17 amino acids. The CDR3 loop is CASSLVGLAGYYNEQFF. The CDR3 nucleotides read TGTGCCAGCAGCTTAGTTGGACTAGCGGGGTACTACAATGAGCAGTTCTTC.

V and J are TRBV6-1 and TRBJ2-7; 12 bases map to TRBD1. This CDR3 is 14 amino acids long. CDR1 MNHNS and CDR2 SASEGT come from the germline V gene. V lost 6 bases, J lost 4 bases, and 4 bases stayed unmatched. Here the CDR3 DNA reads TGTGCCAGCAGGCTGGGACAGGGGGCTTACGAGCAGTACTTC. Protein product: CASRLGQGAYEQYF.

In its sample, this clonotype was seen a few times. This chain links TRBV28 with TRBJ2-4, with TRBD2 matching 10 bases. The CDR3 is 17 amino acids. CDR1 is MDHEN and CDR2 is SYDVKM in the germline V gene. The ends lost 6 bases at V and 8 bases at J; junction bases unmatched: 16. The chain's CDR3 is CASSQNPAGGPTDIQYF. The CDR3 nucleotides are TGTGCCAGCAGCCAAAACCCAGCGGGAGGGCCTACGGACATTCAGTACTTC.

The rearrangement links TRBV7-9 to TRBJ2-7; no definite D call. CDR3 length equals 14 residues. Germline loops: CDR1 SEHNR, CDR2 FQNEAQ (reference sequence). The V gene lost 8 bases and the J gene lost 2 bases, with 16 bases spanning the gap. This CDR3 is CASGSNSPPYEQYV. The CDR3 nucleotides are TGTGCCAGCGGCTCAAACAGCCCTCCCTACGAGCAGTACGTC.

CDR3 DNA sequence: TGTGCCAGCGTAACAGGGGGCGTCGGAGGTAGCAATCAGCCCCAGCATTTT. It encodes CASVTGGVGGSNQPQHF. J is TRBJ1-5 and V is TRBV19; 9 bases line up with TRBD1. Germline CDR1 and CDR2: LNHDA and SQIVND (reference sequence). Germline trimming cut 9 bases from V and 0 bases from J; bases unmatched to any gene: 12. This CDR3 is built from 17 residues.